The sequence of this TCR beta chain was determined in a study of CD8 T cells in ankylosing spondylitis. Study findings and constraints: Roughly eight highly homologous variants made up a TCR beta motif that seemed to typify ankylosing spondylitis blood. Clones linked to disease, bearing a CD8+ phenotype, were relatively rare in peripheral blood.

V lost 5 bases and J lost 7; bases outside the gene matches: 7. This CDR3 has 16 residues. CDR1 is MRHNA and CDR2 is SNTAGT in the germline V gene. With respect to this clonotype: What it binds is unknown.

Quantitative 5'-RACE with molecular barcodes generated TCR beta libraries. Using its own MiXCR run on the 5' RACE reads, TCRdb lists one record per CDR3 protein. This table has approximately 220,000 distinct CDR3 sequences, 20% to 30% appearing once. The sequencing sample was made of blood, either unsorted or a sorted T cell fraction (not recorded which). This receptor was taken from a male donor with ankylosing spondylitis or in good health (not recorded which). The V call is TRBV6-4, the J call TRBJ2-1, with TRBD2 matching over 14 bases. CDR3 loop: CASSLGRTSGRNEQFF. CDR3 in DNA: TGTGCCAGCAGTTTGGGGCGGACTAGCGGGAGGAATGAGCAGTTCTTC.